A selection of T cell receptor beta chains follows, all from one sample in a study of blood T cell repertoires in COVID-19. The table came from immunoSEQ multiplex PCR; TCRdb's copy has only in-frame clones and leaves some out. Of around 220,000 clones in the sample, more than 65% were seen once. The specimen sequenced was peripheral blood. All receptors come from a woman aged 40 to 50 with active or convalescent COVID-19. Each CDR3 is given with its conserved first and last residue. A D gene is named only where the DNA matches it firmly. Rows give clone size only sometimes, using once, few, many, or a class for an expanded clone.

V gene	clone size	J gene	D gene	CDR3 DNA	CDR3 protein
TRBV5-4	few	TRBJ1-4	-	TGTGCCAGCAGCTTGGCCGCGGGGGGGAGCGAAGAAAAACTGTTTTTT	CASSLAAGGSEEKLFF
TRBV28	-	TRBJ1-2	TRBD1	TGTGCCAGCAGCCTAATGGACAGGGACTATGGCTACACCTTC	CASSLMDRDYGYTF
TRBV18	-	TRBJ2-5	TRBD1	TGTGCCAGCTCCTTTTCCGGGACAGGGGGCGGTGAGACCCAGTACTTC	CASSFSGTGGGETQYF
TRBV6-1	-	TRBJ1-1	TRBD1	TGTGCCAGCAGTGAACCGGTGACAGGGATGGAGCCTGAAGCTTTCTTT	CASSEPVTGMEPEAFF
TRBV2	-	TRBJ1-4	-	TGTGCCAGCGTAAGGGGATCTAATGAAAAACTGTTTTTT	CASVRGSNEKLFF
TRBV9	-	TRBJ2-3	TRBD1	TGTGCCAGCAGCGATAATTTAAAGGTGGACAGGGACACAGATACGCAGTATTTT	CASSDNLKVDRDTDTQYF
TRBV3-1/TRBV3-2	-	TRBJ2-5	-	TGTGCCAGCAGCCAAGACACAGTTCGGGAGACCCAGTACTTC	CASSQDTVRETQYF
TRBV27	-	TRBJ1-1	-	TGTGCCAGCAGTTCCGGAGGGTGGGAAGCTTTCTTT	CASSSGGWEAFF
TRBV5-8	-	TRBJ1-1	-	TGTGCCAGCAGCTTGACCACCACCAAGCGGGCTTTCTTT	CASSLTTTKRAFF
TRBV29-1	-	TRBJ1-5	-	TGCAGCGTTGGTTTGGGAGATAGCAATCAGCCCCAGCATTTT	CSVGLGDSNQPQHF
TRBV5-1	-	TRBJ1-2	-	TGCGCCAGCAGCTTGGTTCCCAGTAACTATGGCTACACCTTC	CASSLVPSNYGYTF
TRBV30	few	TRBJ1-2	-	TGTGCCTGGAGCACAGGGACTGGCTACACCTTC	CAWSTGTGYTF
TRBV7-9	-	TRBJ1-6	-	TGTGCCAGCAGCTTAGGCGCAGGGACAACTAATTCACCCCTCCACTTT	CASSLGAGTTNSPLHF
TRBV6-6	-	TRBJ1-1	TRBD1	TGTGCCAGCAGGCGACCTCGACAGGGGTCATCAGACACTGAAGCTTTCTTT	CASRRPRQGSSDTEAFF
TRBV19	-	TRBJ1-1	-	TGTGCCAGTAGTATTTATAAGAACACTGAAGCTTTCTTT	CASSIYKNTEAFF
TRBV3-1/TRBV3-2	-	TRBJ1-3	TRBD1	TGTGCCAGCAGCCAAAGGGACAGGGGGTGGTCTGGAAACACCATATATTTT	CASSQRDRGWSGNTIYF
TRBV13	-	TRBJ1-2	TRBD1	TGTGCCAGCAGCTTAGGACTTGGTGGACAGGGAGGAGATGGCTACACCTTC	CASSLGLGGQGGDGYTF
TRBV12-3/TRBV12-4	-	TRBJ2-2	-	TGTGCCAGCAGCCCGGGTCCGGGGGAGCTGTTTTTT	CASSPGPGELFF